This TCR beta chain was found in a study of OX40 agonist ivuxolimab in advanced cancers. Across the study: Three individuals attained partial responses, comprising one hepatocellular carcinoma case and two cutaneous melanoma cases. Study observations and caveats: Antigen targets of the expanded peripheral T cells went undetermined. The study found that CD8+ T cells averaged more expanded clones than CD4+.

Generated by immunoSEQ multiplex PCR, the TCRdb table keeps only in-frame clones and is missing some. The sample holds approximately 18,000 clones, approximately 80% seen once. This clone occurred once. Its antigen is unknown. Other DNA variants within this sample encode the same CDR3. With baseline, cycle 4 day 1, and cycle 7 day 1 as timepoints, blood was sampled. The CDR3 is 15 amino acids. The germline CDR1 and CDR2 sequences are MGHRA and YSYEKL. Deletions cut 0 bases from V and 4 bases from J, with 12 bases between. The chain carries TRBV4-1 and TRBJ1-2, with a weak D call TRBD1 (6 bases). The TCR originated in an adult with an advanced solid tumor such as melanoma, head and neck, liver or kidney cancer. The sequences come from CD4+ or CD8+ T cells sorted from blood, collected in a trial of the OX40 agonist ivuxolimab. In DNA form, the CDR3 reads TGCGCCAGCAGCCAAGACCGGGACATTAGCTATGGCTACACCTTC. This sequence encodes CASSQDRDISYGYTF.